The 8 T cell receptor beta chains below come from one sample, sequenced in a study of blood T cell repertoires in COVID-19. Data came from immunoSEQ multiplex PCR; TCRdb stores just in-frame clones and leaves some out. The table lists over 200,000 clones, 88% of them singletons. The sequencing input was peripheral blood. These receptors all come from a woman aged 55-70 years with acute or convalescent COVID-19.

The chain is built from TRBV9 and TRBJ2-5; D is possibly TRBD1 (6 bases). Trimming shortened V by 3 bases and J by 1 base, and 10 bases separated the two germline ends. Germline CDR1 SGDLS, CDR2 YYNGEE. The CDR3 consists of 14 residues. The CDR3 protein is CASSGGHTQETQYF. DNA of the CDR3: TGTGCCAGCAGCGGGGGACATACCCAAGAGACCCAGTACTTC.

The V gene is TRBV5-1, the J gene TRBJ1-4; D may be TRBD1 (5 bases). This CDR3 is built from 18 residues. The V gene lost 2 bases and the J gene lost 5 bases, with 22 bases spanning the gap. The V gene's germline CDR1 is SGHRS and CDR2 YFSETQ. CDR3 protein: CASSFSPSRGLENEKLFF. CDR3 DNA sequence: TGCGCCAGCAGCTTCTCTCCTTCCCGGGGGTTGGAAAATGAAAAACTGTTTTTT.

The V gene is TRBV5-1, the J gene TRBJ2-2, with D perhaps matching TRBD2 (7 bases). The germline CDR1 and CDR2 sequences are SGHRS and YFSETQ. The CDR3 sequence is 16 residues long. Trimming took 3 bases from V and 5 from J, leaving 17 bases between them. CDR3 bases: TGCGCCAGCAGCTACCCTTCGGGGGGCGGGACCGGGGAGCTGTTTTTT. It yields the protein CASSYPSGGGTGELFF.

This clone was seen only a few times. The J gene is TRBJ1-1, the V gene TRBV11-3; no reliable D call. CDR3 length: 13 amino acids. The germline V gene encodes CDR1 SGHNT and CDR2 YENEEA. V was clipped by 4 bases and J by 0 bases, with 6 bases between them. Here the CDR3 reads CASSSPMNTEAFF. DNA for the CDR3: TGTGCCAGCAGCTCCCCCATGAACACTGAAGCTTTCTTT.

This clone was detected a few times. CDR3 amino acids: CAWSVLTRGARNSPLHF. The CDR3 nucleotides read TGTGCCTGGAGTGTACTCACCAGGGGAGCGAGAAATTCACCCCTCCACTTT. The rearrangement links TRBV30 to TRBJ1-6; D may be TRBD1 (6 bases). The CDR3 has 17 residues. Germline V lookup: CDR1 GTSNPN, CDR2 SVGIG (reference sequence). Deletions cut 0 bases from V and 7 bases from J, with 19 bases between.

The genes are TRBV6-5 and TRBJ2-7; D may be TRBD2 (6 bases). V dropped 2 bases and J dropped 3 bases, with 11 bases sitting between them. Germline values: CDR1 MNHEY, CDR2 SVGAGI. The CDR3 contains 14 residues. CDR3: CASSYESGGYEQYF. CDR3 coding DNA: TGTGCCAGCAGTTACGAGTCCGGGGGCTACGAGCAGTACTTC.

In nucleotides, the CDR3 is TGTGCCAGCAAACAGGGGGCACGGGCTAATGAAAAACTGTTTTTT. It translates to CASKQGARANEKLFF. The chain uses TRBV6-5 and TRBJ1-4, with 9 bases fitting TRBD1. CDR1 is MNHEY and CDR2 is SVGAGI in the germline V gene. Trimming cost V 7 bases and J 3 bases; bases outside gene matches: 6. This CDR3 has 15 amino acids.

This clone was found once. V gene TRBV11-2 combines with J gene TRBJ2-3; D is uncertain. The CDR3 extends over 14 amino acids. Germline-derived CDR1 and CDR2 are SGHAT and FQNNGV. The V end lost 3 bases, the J end lost 0 bases, and 7 bases lay between the germline ends. Here the CDR3 reads CASSLSYSTDTQYF. In nucleotides, the CDR3 is TGTGCCAGCAGCTTGTCCTATAGCACAGATACGCAGTATTTT. The whole variable domain, filled in from reference TRBV11-2 and TRBJ2-3, reads EAGVAQSPRYKIIEKRQSVAFWCNPISGHATLYWYQQILGQGPKLLIQFQNNGVVDDSQLPKDRFSAERLKGVDSTLKIQPAKLEDSAVYLCASSLSYSTDTQYFGPGTRLTVL.